The source of this TCR beta chain is a study of blood T cell repertoires in COVID-19 (dated by TCRdb to the early 2020s). With respect to the entire study: Collaborator samples came from the United States, Italy and Spain and covered acute and convalescent phases of COVID-19. A freely available public database, intended as a resource for researchers studying the immune response to SARS-CoV-2, is where the repertoires were released. Deeply sampled blood TCRbeta repertoires from subjects exposed to, actively infected with, or recovered from COVID-19 were included in the dataset. The material from the prospective study consisted of cDNA or gDNA derived from T cells, B-cell-depleted T cells, or PBMCs. A de-identified subject ID, COVID-19 status, age in years and sex were almost always included in the sample metadata. Samples came from the ongoing ImmuneRACE study (first 160 participants) plus 1,254 subjects from 6 global collaborators. Where available, HLA class I and class II types were taken from metadata supplied by the sample provider and were not determined by assay-based typing. Broad study findings and their caveats: Clinical and demographic metadata were provided uncurated, with the amount varying by source and participant.

CDR1 and CDR2 were assigned from the germline V gene (reference sequence) as DFQATT and SNEGSKA. Relative to germline, V is 3 bases shorter and J is 3 bases shorter, with 12 bases between their ends. Spanning cysteine to phenylalanine, the CDR3 consists of 14 amino acids. Only the CDR3 region is kept as DNA, spanning 42 bases read in frame from base 1. TCRbeta CDR3 regions were amplified from genomic DNA using the immunoSEQ Assay, a bias-controlled multiplex PCR. For the original study's pipeline: The number of nucleated cells in each sample was estimated by amplification of reference gene primers within the assay. To quantify the absolute abundance of each unique TCRbeta CDR3 rearrangement, sequence reads were collapsed and filtered. For each sample, productive Simpson clonality was calculated as the square root of Simpson's diversity index across productive rearrangements. The table comes from immuneACCESS by way of TCRdb, which keeps in-frame sequences with V and J called. Part of the clones is missing from these tables; in studies checked, under half for an unresolved V gene and the rest for unknown reasons. D and trimming were read from the DNA, whereas the V and J calls and clone size are those reported in that table. In this sample the table shows about 140,000 clones, 75% to 90% of which occur a single time. Of the sample, about 11% falls within the top ten clones.

Participants in the prospective study were aged roughly 18 to 90 years, lived in approximately 26 United States geographic areas, and enrolled through a virtual design. To assign participants to cohorts, the prospective study relied on clinical history that participants themselves reported in a screening survey and a study questionnaire. For ImmuneRACE Cohort 3, a participant was defined as recovered based on two consecutive negative NP/OP PCR tests, clearance by a healthcare professional, or resolution of symptoms. Each participant in the prospective study had whole blood, serum and a nasopharyngeal or oropharyngeal swab collected by mobile phlebotomists. Prospective study participants could optionally give additional blood draws and questionnaires over a roughly two-month period. Before DNA extraction, blood samples from the prospective study were shipped at room temperature or frozen. Concerning this clone: There is no known antigen for this receptor. Nothing much larger sits one base from this clone, and base qualities are not available.

This chain joins TRBV20-1 to TRBJ2-1; the D region possibly corresponds to TRBD2 (6 bases align). The material sequenced was PBMCs or T cells enriched from blood (not recorded which). The clonotype comes from a man in his fifties or sixties who had recovered from COVID-19. The nucleotides read TGCAGTGCTAGTCTCGCGGGAAGCTACAATGAGCAGTTCTTC. Protein translation: CSASLAGSYNEQFF.